These T cell receptor beta chains were read from a single sample in a study of blood T cell repertoires in COVID-19. TCRdb's copy holds only in-frame clones and misses some; the assay was immunoSEQ multiplex PCR. The sample lists roughly 250,000 clones; 86% were seen once. Sequencing was performed on PBMCs or T cells enriched from blood (not recorded which). The receptors derive from a woman aged 35 to 49 with acute COVID-19. CDR3s include the opening cysteine and the closing phenylalanine or tryptophan. The D gene is left open where the match is weak. Clone size is stated in some rows and not others, as once, few, many or a class when expanded.

>TRBD2|TRBV5-1|.|TRBJ2-1
TGCGCCAGCAGCCCGGGACTAGCGGGAGCTGAGCAGTTCTTC
CASSPGLAGAEQFF
>.|TRBV3-1/TRBV3-2|few|TRBJ1-6
TGTGCCAGCAGCCATGGAGATAATTCACCCCTCCACTTT
CASSHGDNSPLHF
>.|TRBV10-2|once|TRBJ2-3
TGCGCCAGCAGTGAGTCCCAAGAGCAGGGGATCCTTGGCACAGATACGCAGTATTTT
CASSESQEQGILGTDTQYF
>.|TRBV11-2|.|TRBJ1-3
TGTGCCAGCAGCTCCCTACGCCGGGACTCAATGTCTGGAAACACCATATATTTT
CASSSLRRDSMSGNTIYF
>.|TRBV28|.|TRBJ2-1
TGTGCCAGCAGTTTAGGGGGGTTCGGTGAAGAGTTCTTC
CASSLGGFGEEFF
>TRBD1|TRBV6-1|.|TRBJ2-1
TGTGCCAGCAGTGCCCCAAGGCAGGGGGCACAAAATGAGCAGTTCTTC
CASSAPRQGAQNEQFF
>TRBD1|TRBV7-2|.|TRBJ1-2
TGTGCCAGCAGCTCCTCCGGGACAGGGTATGGCTACACCTTC
CASSSSGTGYGYTF
>.|TRBV10-1|once|TRBJ2-2
TGCGCCAGCAGCGGCTCGGGTAACACCGGGGAGCTGTTTTTT
CASSGSGNTGELFF
>TRBD1|TRBV5-1|.|TRBJ2-5
TGCGCCAGCATCCCCGGGACAGAAGGGACCCAGTACTTC
CASIPGTEGTQYF
>TRBD2|TRBV27|.|TRBJ2-7
TGTGCCAGCAGGCCAAACGGACTAGCCTTCTACGAGCAGTACTTC
CASRPNGLAFYEQYF
>.|TRBV27|.|TRBJ2-1
TGTGCCAGCAGTAAGAAGCGGTACAATGAGCAGTTCTTC
CASSKKRYNEQFF
>TRBD2|TRBV3-1/TRBV3-2|.|TRBJ2-7
TGTGCCAGCAGCCGGGGGCTAGCGGGAGAAACCTACGAGCAGTACTTC
CASSRGLAGETYEQYF
>.|TRBV10-1|.|TRBJ2-3
TGCGCCAGCTCGAGGGGGTCCTACACAGATACGCAGTATTTT
CASSRGSYTDTQYF
>.|TRBV19|.|TRBJ2-1
TGTGCCAGTAGTATGCCCGGGGGCTCCTACAATGAGCAGTTCTTC
CASSMPGGSYNEQFF
>.|TRBV11-2|.|TRBJ2-1
TGTGCCAGCAGCTTTCGCCAGGCCGGGACAACCTACAATGAGCAGTTCTTC
CASSFRQAGTTYNEQFF
>.|TRBV11-3|.|TRBJ1-3
TGTGCCAGCAGCTCCGACTCCCGCTCTGGAAACACCATATATTTT
CASSSDSRSGNTIYF
>.|TRBV5-3|.|TRBJ2-1
TGTGCCAGAACCCGCCGTTGCGGCAATGAGCAGTTCTTC
CARTRRCGNEQFF
>TRBD2|TRBV7-6|.|TRBJ2-7
TGTGCCAGCAGCTTAGGATCCGGGACGGGGGGCGAGCAGTACTTC
CASSLGSGTGGEQYF
>TRBD1|TRBV7-9|few|TRBJ1-2
TGTGCCAGCAGCCCCTTTGACAGGGACTATGGCTACACCTTC
CASSPFDRDYGYTF
>.|TRBV7-9|once|TRBJ1-4
TGTGCCAGCAGCCGGTCGGAGGGGCCCGGGATCGGAGAAAAACTGTTTTTT
CASSRSEGPGIGEKLFF
>.|TRBV11-3|once|TRBJ2-7
TGTGCCAGCAGCTTAACACGACTAAACTACGAGCAGTACTTC
CASSLTRLNYEQYF
>TRBD1|TRBV4-1|.|TRBJ1-1
TGCGCCAGCAGCCCGGGACAGTACACTGAAGCTTTCTTT
CASSPGQYTEAFF
>TRBD2|TRBV7-7|.|TRBJ2-1
TGTGCTAGCAGCCAAGGGCGCGGGAGGGCCAATGAGCAGTTCTTC
CASSQGRGRANEQFF
>.|TRBV5-1|.|TRBJ1-2
TGCGCCAGCAGCTTGGACAGACCAAACTATGGCTACACCTTC
CASSLDRPNYGYTF
>.|TRBV18|.|TRBJ1-2
TGTGCCAGCTCACCGGAGGGATACTATGGCTACACCTTC
CASSPEGYYGYTF
>TRBD1|TRBV20-1|.|TRBJ2-1
TGCAGTGCGATGACAGGGGATGAGCAGTTCTTC
CSAMTGDEQFF
>TRBD2|TRBV20-1|.|TRBJ2-1
TGCAGTGCTAGTCTCCGATTACTAGCGCGCTACAATGAGCAGTTCTTC
CSASLRLLARYNEQFF
>.|TRBV11-3|.|TRBJ2-1
TGTGCCAGCAGCTTAGATGGGGACAACCACAATGAGCAGTTCTTC
CASSLDGDNHNEQFF
>.|TRBV7-3|.|TRBJ2-1
TGTGCCAGCAGCCCTCAGGCTAGCAGATACAATGAGCAGTTCTTC
CASSPQASRYNEQFF
>TRBD1|TRBV20-1|.|TRBJ2-5
TGCAGTGCTAATGACAGGGGGTGGGAGACCCAGTACTTC
CSANDRGWETQYF
>.|TRBV9|.|TRBJ1-5
TGTGCCAGCAGCCAGGGTAATCAGCCCCAGCATTTT
CASSQGNQPQHF
>TRBD2|TRBV28|few|TRBJ2-1
TGTGCCAGCAGCGGGGGGACGTACTACAATGAGCAGTTCTTC
CASSGGTYYNEQFF
>.|TRBV11-3|.|TRBJ2-2
TGTGCCAGCAACCGCGGGACCGGGGAGCTGTTTTTT
CASNRGTGELFF
>TRBD2|TRBV25-1|.|TRBJ2-1
TGTGCCAGCGTTACTAGCGGGAGGGACAATGAGCAGTTCTTC
CASVTSGRDNEQFF
>TRBD1|TRBV10-1|once|TRBJ1-1
TGCGCCAGCAGTGAGTATCCCCCTGACAGGGAAGGCACTGAAGCTTTCTTT
CASSEYPPDREGTEAFF
>.|TRBV19|once|TRBJ1-5
TGTGCCAGCACCCATGCGGGTAGCAATCAGCCCCAGCATTTT
CASTHAGSNQPQHF
>.|TRBV30|.|TRBJ2-1
TGTGCCTGGAGCAGCGGGTTCTCACCCAATGAGCAGTTCTTC
CAWSSGFSPNEQFF
>.|TRBV21-1|.|TRBJ2-2
TGTGCCAGCAGCAAAAGTGAACTCTACACCGGGGAGCTGTTTTTT
CASSKSELYTGELFF
>.|TRBV3-1/TRBV3-2|.|TRBJ1-2
TGTGCCAGCAGCTCAGGGGAAGGGGGCTACACCTTC
CASSSGEGGYTF
>TRBD1|TRBV19|.|TRBJ1-1
TGTGCCAGTAGTATGGTTCAGGGGGCTAATTTAGAAACTGAAGCTTTCTTT
CASSMVQGANLETEAFF
>.|TRBV25-1|once|TRBJ2-7
TGTGCCAGCTTATCCCTATCCTACGAGCAGTACTTC
CASLSLSYEQYF
>.|TRBV28|.|TRBJ1-6
TGTGCCAGCAGTTTTTATCTGATCAGGTCTAATTCACCCCTCCACTTT
CASSFYLIRSNSPLHF
>.|TRBV4-1|once|TRBJ2-7
TGCGCCAGCAGCCAAGATGTCGGTGGTCTCGGCGAGCAGTACTTC
CASSQDVGGLGEQYF
>TRBD2|TRBV19|once|TRBJ2-7
TGTGCCAGTCGGGGTGGTGGCGGGGGCTCCTACGAGCAGTACTTC
CASRGGGGGSYEQYF
>TRBD2|TRBV5-1|.|TRBJ2-2
TGCGCCAGCAGCTTGGGTAGCGGGAGCACCGGGGAGCTGTTTTTT
CASSLGSGSTGELFF
>TRBD1|TRBV19|.|TRBJ1-5
TGTGCCAGTAGTATTGGGGGACAGGGCCGGCAGCCCCAGCATTTT
CASSIGGQGRQPQHF
>TRBD2|TRBV5-1|.|TRBJ2-3
TGCGCCAGCAGATCCTCCGGGGGGAACACAGATACGCAGTATTTT
CASRSSGGNTDTQYF